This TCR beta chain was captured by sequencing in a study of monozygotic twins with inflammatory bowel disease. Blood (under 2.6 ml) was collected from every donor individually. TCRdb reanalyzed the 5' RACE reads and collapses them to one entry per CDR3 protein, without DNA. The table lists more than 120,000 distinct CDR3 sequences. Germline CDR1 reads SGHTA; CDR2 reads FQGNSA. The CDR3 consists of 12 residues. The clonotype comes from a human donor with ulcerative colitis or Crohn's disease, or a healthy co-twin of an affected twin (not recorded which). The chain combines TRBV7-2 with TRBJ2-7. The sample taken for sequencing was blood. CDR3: CASSFLSYEQYF.